Listed below are T cell receptor beta chains from one sample, sequenced in a study of blood T cells in healthy people across ages. MiXCR, run by TCRdb on the 5' RACE reads, gives a single entry per CDR3 protein. The sample has hundreds of thousands of distinct CDR3 sequences; nearly 60% are singletons. The sample was blood. The receptors were sampled from a young man in good health. Each CDR3 is given with its conserved first and last residue. Clone size is shown for a subset of rows, as once, few, many or a class of expanded clone.

V	size	J	CDR3
TRBV27	once	TRBJ1-2	CASSTPASYGYTF
TRBV7-2	NA	NA	CASSLRGLAKSSYNEQYF
TRBV18	NA	TRBJ2-7	CASSPPTGFGQYF
TRBV6-1	few	TRBJ1-5	CASRPGQIQPQHF
TRBV20-1	NA	TRBJ2-1	CSAGLAEAYNEQFF
TRBV27	NA	TRBJ1-1	CASSFQGPLDTEAFF
TRBV6-1	once	TRBJ2-3	CASSSGRLTRRDTDTQYF
TRBV4-3	few	TRBJ2-5	CASSQDSSGETQYF
TRBV7-2	NA	TRBJ1-2	CASSPLLPGQGYGYTF
TRBV5-1	NA	TRBJ1-1	CASSGGRRRTEAFF
TRBV5-1	once	TRBJ2-1	CASGRSDNEQFF
TRBV6-6	few	TRBJ2-1	CARDPGLGDNEQFF
TRBV5-1	NA	TRBJ2-2	CASSLGLNIGELFF
TRBV28	NA	TRBJ1-5	CASSSRPHSNQPQHF
TRBV12-3/TRBV12-4	NA	TRBJ1-2	CASTLSRGGGYTF
TRBV29-1	NA	TRBJ2-1	CSVEDPAGESYNEQFF
TRBV20-1	NA	TRBJ1-1	CSARRGEEGRTEAFF
TRBV18	NA	TRBJ2-3	CASSPPAHSADTQYF
TRBV18	NA	TRBJ2-7	CASSPPSAEGTYEQYF
TRBV20-1	NA	TRBJ2-3	CSARDPSRDTQYF
TRBV7-9	NA	TRBJ2-7	CASTQVGGEQYF
TRBV15	NA	TRBJ1-6	CATSRDHSPLHF
TRBV29-1	NA	TRBJ2-3	CSARGLAGGGAQYF
TRBV5-1	NA	TRBJ2-7	CASSWEGYYEQYF
TRBV4-3	NA	TRBJ2-3	CASSDRDSFTDTQYF
TRBV2	NA	TRBJ2-7	CASNPGPPYVQYF
TRBV20-1	NA	NA	CSAPKAGDGKTQYF
TRBV20-1	once	NA	CSAPPSAGYKETQYF
TRBV7-2	NA	TRBJ1-2	CASSLRGFEYGYGYTF
TRBV4-1	few	TRBJ2-1	CASSQLFGRLSYNEQFF
TRBV2	NA	TRBJ2-5	CASHVGETQYF
TRBV4-1	few	TRBJ2-1	CASSPGTSLDEQFF
TRBV28	NA	TRBJ2-7	CASRSPGQGKNEQYF
TRBV20-1	NA	TRBJ2-2	CSASPISGELFF
TRBV25-1	NA	TRBJ1-6	CASSEFRSPLHF
TRBV5-1	NA	TRBJ2-1	CASSLELAENEQFF
TRBV15	NA	NA	CATTSSRGSYNEQYF
TRBV9	NA	TRBJ2-3	CASSVGGGRLDTQYF
TRBV12-3/TRBV12-4	NA	TRBJ2-3	CASSFLAGTDTQYF
TRBV28	NA	TRBJ2-1	CASSFYRSATRNNEQFF
TRBV10-3	NA	TRBJ2-5	CAISGLAGGSGGETQYF
TRBV7-9	NA	TRBJ1-6	CASSLGDRGNSPLHF
TRBV29-1	few	TRBJ2-7	CSVAGQTNTYEQYF
TRBV20-1	NA	NA	CSASSGSFYEQYF
TRBV7-2	NA	TRBJ2-5	CASSPTGAGTQYF
TRBV25-1	NA	TRBJ1-1	CASSEGKKAFF